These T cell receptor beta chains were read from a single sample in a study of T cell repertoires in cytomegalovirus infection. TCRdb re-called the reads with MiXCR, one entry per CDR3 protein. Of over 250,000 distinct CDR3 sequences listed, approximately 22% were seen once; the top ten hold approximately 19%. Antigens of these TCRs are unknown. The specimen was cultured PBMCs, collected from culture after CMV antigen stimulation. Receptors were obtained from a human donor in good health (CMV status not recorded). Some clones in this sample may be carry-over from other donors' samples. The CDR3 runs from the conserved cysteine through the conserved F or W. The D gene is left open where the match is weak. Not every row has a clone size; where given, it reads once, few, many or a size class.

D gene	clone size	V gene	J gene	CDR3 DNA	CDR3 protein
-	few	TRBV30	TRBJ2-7	TGTGCCTGGATCGGCCGCGGAGGGGGGCCCTACGAGCAGTACTTC	CAWIGRGGGPYEQYF
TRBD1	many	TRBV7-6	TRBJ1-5	TGTGCCAGCAGCGCAGGGACAGGTAGCAATCAGCCCCAGCATTTT	CASSAGTGSNQPQHF
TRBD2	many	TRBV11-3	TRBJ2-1	TGTGCCAGCAGCTCCAATAGCGGGAGGGCCTTTGGTGAGCAGTTCTTC	CASSSNSGRAFGEQFF
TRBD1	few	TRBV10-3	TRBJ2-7	TGTGCCATCAGTGAAGGTGGGACAGGGGCGTACGAGCAGTACTTC	CAISEGGTGAYEQYF
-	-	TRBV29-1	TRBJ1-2	TGCAGCGTTGAAGATTTCCGGACGTTCTTC	CSVEDFRTFF
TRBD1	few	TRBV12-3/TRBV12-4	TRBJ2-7	TGTGCCAGCAGGAAGACAGGGGGCTACGAGCAGTACTTC	CASRKTGGYEQYF
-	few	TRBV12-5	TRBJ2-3	TGTGCTAGTGCAACTCACAGGGCAGATACGCAGTATTTT	CASATHRADTQYF
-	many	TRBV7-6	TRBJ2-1	TGTGCCAGCAGCTCTATGTTTCGTGATTACAATGAGCAGTTCTTC	CASSSMFRDYNEQFF
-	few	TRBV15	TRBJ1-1	TGTGCCACCAGCAGAGAAGGAAGGGGGAACACTGAAGCTTTCTTT	CATSREGRGNTEAFF
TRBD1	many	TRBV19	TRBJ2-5	TGTGCCAGTAGTATTCGGGGACAGTTCCAAGAGACCCAGTACTTC	CASSIRGQFQETQYF
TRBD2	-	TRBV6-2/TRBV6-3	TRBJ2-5	TGTGCCTGCGGACTAGCAGCGCAAAGGGTCCAGTACTTC	CACGLAAQRVQYF
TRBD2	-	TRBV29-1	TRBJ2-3	TGCAGCGTTGTTGCGGGAGGGAGCGCAGATACGCAGTATTTT	CSVVAGGSADTQYF
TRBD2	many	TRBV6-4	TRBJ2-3	TGTGCCAGCAGTTTAGCGGGGACCACAGATACGCAGTATTTT	CASSLAGTTDTQYF
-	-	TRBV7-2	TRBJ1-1	TGTGCCAGCAGCTCAACCGGGAGGCACACTGAAGCTTTCTTT	CASSSTGRHTEAFF
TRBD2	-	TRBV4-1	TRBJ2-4	TGCGCCAGCAGCCTCGGGACTAGCAACCTCATTCAGTACTTC	CASSLGTSNLIQYF
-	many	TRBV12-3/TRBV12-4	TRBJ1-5	TGTGCCAGCAGTTTAAGTGAGGATCAGCCCCAGCATTTT	CASSLSEDQPQHF
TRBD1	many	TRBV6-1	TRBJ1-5	TGTGCCAGCACCAAGGGGACAGGGGACTATAGCAATCAGCCCCAGCATTTT	CASTKGTGDYSNQPQHF
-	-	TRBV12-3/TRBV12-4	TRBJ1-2	TGTGCCAGCAGAACAGGCGCCTATGGCTACACCTTC	CASRTGAYGYTF
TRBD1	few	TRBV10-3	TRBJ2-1	TGTGCCATCAGTGGGGACAGGGCCCCCAATGAGCAGTTCTTC	CAISGDRAPNEQFF
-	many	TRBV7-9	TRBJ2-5	TGTGCCAGCAGCTTAGAGCGCCTCGGAGAGACCCAGTACTTC	CASSLERLGETQYF
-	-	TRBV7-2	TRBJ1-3	TGTGCCAGCAGCTTAGTCAGGGGAAACACCATATATTTT	CASSLVRGNTIYF
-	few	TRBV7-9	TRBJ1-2	TGTGCCAGCACCCTTAAGGAAAACTATGGCTACACCTTC	CASTLKENYGYTF
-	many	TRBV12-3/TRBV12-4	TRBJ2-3	TGTGCCAGCAGTTTGGGTGGCAGCCCAGATACGCAGTATTTT	CASSLGGSPDTQYF
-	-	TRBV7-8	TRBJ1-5	TGTGCCAGCAGCGCCCGGGAAAATAATCAGCTCCAGCATTTT	CASSARENNQLQHF
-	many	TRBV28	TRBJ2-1	TGTGCCAGCAGATCCCCCGGTAGGCCCTACAATGAGCAGTTCTTC	CASRSPGRPYNEQFF